Listed below are T cell receptor beta chains from one sample, sequenced in a study of vaccination effects on CD4 cells after COVID-19. These receptors have no identified antigens. The assay was immunoSEQ multiplex PCR, and TCRdb's table has in-frame clones only and misses some. The table lists approximately 61,000 clones, around four fifths of them singletons. The starting material was CD4+ T cells from PBMCs cultured with HCoV-229E spike peptides, obtained after COVID-19 vaccination. The source is a human donor who received a COVID-19 vaccine. The CDR3 runs from the conserved cysteine through the conserved F or W. Fields, in order: clone size, V gene, D gene, J gene, CDR3 length, CDR3 DNA, CDR3 protein. D genes are given only for firm matches. Rows may omit the clone size; those that give it use once, few, many or a size class.

>once|TRBV11-3|TRBD1|TRBJ1-4|17
TGTGCCAGCAGCTTATGGGACAGGGAGGTTTATGCTGAAAAACTGTTTTTT
CASSLWDREVYAEKLFF
>-|TRBV15|-|TRBJ1-4|13
TGTGCCACCAGCAAGGGGCTGCGTGAAAAACTGTTTTTT
CATSKGLREKLFF
>-|TRBV6-5|-|TRBJ1-2|14
TGTGCCAGCAGTCCCACTGACGTGGGCTATGGCTACACCTTC
CASSPTDVGYGYTF
>-|TRBV5-6|-|TRBJ2-6|17
TGTGCCAGCAGCTCCCCAGGGGTCCACTCTGGGGCCAACGTCCTGACTTTC
CASSSPGVHSGANVLTF
>-|TRBV24-1|-|TRBJ2-5|13
TGTGCCACCAGTGATGGAGGGAAAGAGACCCAGTACTTC
CATSDGGKETQYF
>-|TRBV5-1|TRBD1|TRBJ2-3|16
TGCGCCAGCAGCTTGGCATCGACAGGGGGGGGAGATACGCAGTATTTT
CASSLASTGGGDTQYF
>-|TRBV3-1/TRBV3-2|-|TRBJ1-2|13
TGTGCCAGCAGCGTCAGGGCAGGTCGGGGCTACACCTTC
CASSVRAGRGYTF
>-|TRBV24-1|-|TRBJ1-3|15
TGTGCCACCAGTGATTTTCCGGACCGGCCCTACACCATATATTTT
CATSDFPDRPYTIYF
>-|TRBV12-5|-|TRBJ2-1|14
TGTGCTAGTGGTTCAGGGGAGCCCCTCAATGAGCAGTTCTTC
CASGSGEPLNEQFF
>-|TRBV3-1/TRBV3-2|-|TRBJ2-2|18
TGTGCCAGCAGCCAAGTCAGCGGCAGGTCGCGGATCGCCGGGGAGCTGTTTTTT
CASSQVSGRSRIAGELFF
>-|TRBV19|-|TRBJ1-5|16
TGTGCCAGTAGAGTTGGAACGCGCGGAAGCAATCAGCCCCAGCATTTT
CASRVGTRGSNQPQHF
>-|TRBV12-3/TRBV12-4|-|TRBJ1-1|13
TGTGCCAGCAGGTGGACGGTGAACACTGAAGCTTTCTTT
CASRWTVNTEAFF
>-|TRBV28|-|TRBJ1-6|16
TGTGCCAGCAGCCCCCCGGTAGGGGTTGGTAATTCACCCCTCCACTTT
CASSPPVGVGNSPLHF
>-|TRBV6-5|-|TRBJ2-2|14
TGTGCCAGCAGTCCAACTCAGGGTAGTGGGGAGCTGTTTTTT
CASSPTQGSGELFF
>few|TRBV30|-|TRBJ1-1|13
TGTGCCTGGAGTTCCCAGGGGAGGACTGAAGCTTTCTTT
CAWSSQGRTEAFF
>-|TRBV19|-|TRBJ1-1|14
TGTGCCAGTAGTCCCGGCGGACTGAACACTGAAGCTTTCTTT
CASSPGGLNTEAFF
>-|TRBV9|-|TRBJ1-2|15
TGTGCCAGCAGCCCGAGTTGGCAGAGCAACTATGGCTACACCTTC
CASSPSWQSNYGYTF
>-|TRBV18|-|TRBJ1-4|14
TGTGCCAGCTCACCCGGTCAAGGGAATGAAAAACTGTTTTTT
CASSPGQGNEKLFF
>-|TRBV10-3|-|TRBJ1-5|14
TGTGCCATCGGCGGGGGAAATCGGGATCAGCCCCAGCATTTT
CAIGGGNRDQPQHF
>-|TRBV5-1|-|TRBJ1-1|15
TGCGCCAGCAGCTTGGATGTGGGTGGGAACACTGAAGCTTTCTTT
CASSLDVGGNTEAFF
>-|TRBV2|-|TRBJ1-2|11
TGTGCCAGTGAACAAAGCAGGGGCTACACCTTC
CASEQSRGYTF
>-|TRBV9|TRBD1|TRBJ2-1|16
TGTGCCAGCACCCCTTACGCGGGACAGGGCCACAATGAGCAGTTCTTC
CASTPYAGQGHNEQFF
>few|TRBV7-6|TRBD1|TRBJ1-6|16
TGTGCCAGCAGCCCCGGGGACAGGGGAAGTGCTTCACCCCTCCACTTT
CASSPGDRGSASPLHF
>-|TRBV4-1|TRBD1|TRBJ1-2|14
TGCGCCAGCAGCCAACCGGGACAGAACTATGGCTACACCTTC
CASSQPGQNYGYTF
>-|TRBV3-1/TRBV3-2|-|TRBJ1-2|14
TGTGCCAGCAGCCAAGTCCTCGGCAGGATTGGCTACACCTTC
CASSQVLGRIGYTF
>-|TRBV24-1|TRBD2|TRBJ2-1|20
TGTGCCACCAGTGATTTGCCGGGGGGAGAGACGTCGAGCTCCTACAATGAGCAGTTCTTC
CATSDLPGGETSSSYNEQFF
>-|TRBV7-2|-|TRBJ2-2|15
TGTGCCAGCAGCTTAGTAACAGGTGGCACCGGGGAGCTGTTTTTT
CASSLVTGGTGELFF
>-|TRBV7-6|-|TRBJ1-5|15
TGTGCCAGCAGTCCTTTGGGGGGCGGGGATCAGCCCCAGCATTTT
CASSPLGGGDQPQHF
>-|TRBV5-1|TRBD1|TRBJ1-2|17
TGCGCCAGCAGCTTGGCCCCCTCACAGGGGGCCGACTATGGCTACACCTTC
CASSLAPSQGADYGYTF
>-|TRBV15|-|TRBJ2-3|17
TGTGCCACCAGCAGACCATTAGGTTATTCGGGCACAGATACGCAGTATTTT
CATSRPLGYSGTDTQYF
>few|TRBV6-2/TRBV6-3|TRBD1|TRBJ1-4|18
TGTGCCAGCAGTTACACCTTCAGAACCGGGACAGGGGATGAAAAACTGTTTTTT
CASSYTFRTGTGDEKLFF
>-|TRBV20-1|-|TRBJ1-5|12
TGCAGTGCTAGTGAGGGGGGACAGCCCCAGCATTTT
CSASEGGQPQHF
>few|TRBV2|TRBD1|TRBJ1-2|13
TGTGCCAGCGCCGCAGGGGGCAGGAATGGCTACACCTTC
CASAAGGRNGYTF
>few|TRBV7-9|TRBD1|TRBJ1-5|18
TGTGCCAGCAGCTTAGAGGGACAGGGAACCCCTCAACGTCAGCCCCAGCATTTT
CASSLEGQGTPQRQPQHF
>few|TRBV5-1|-|TRBJ1-2|14
TGCGCCAGCAGCTTACTTGGGAGAAACTATGGCTACACCTTC
CASSLLGRNYGYTF
>once|TRBV4-2|TRBD2|TRBJ2-3|16
TGTGCCAGCAGCCAAGTTATTAGCGGGGGCACAGATACGCAGTATTTT
CASSQVISGGTDTQYF
>-|TRBV10-1|-|TRBJ2-3|13
TGCGCCAGCAGTGCGGGGGTCACAGATACGCAGTATTTT
CASSAGVTDTQYF
>-|TRBV7-2|TRBD2|TRBJ2-1|16
TGTGCCAGCAGCTTTTCTTTCGGCGGGGGTCGCAATGAGCAGTTCTTC
CASSFSFGGGRNEQFF
>-|TRBV29-1|TRBD1|TRBJ1-2|14
TGCAGCGTTGAGGGACAGGGGGCTAGCTATGGCTACACCTTC
CSVEGQGASYGYTF
>-|TRBV7-2|-|TRBJ2-5|13
TGTGCCAGCAGCCCGTACGTCCAAGAGACCCAGTACTTC
CASSPYVQETQYF
>few|TRBV30|-|TRBJ1-4|17
TGTGCCTGGACATCCTCCAGGGGAGACAGAACTAATGAAAAACTGTTTTTT
CAWTSSRGDRTNEKLFF
>once|TRBV5-6|TRBD1|TRBJ1-1|15
TGTGCCAGCAGCTTAATTGGACAGGGGAACACTGAAGCTTTCTTT
CASSLIGQGNTEAFF
>-|TRBV5-1|-|TRBJ2-5|13
TGCGCCAGCAGCTCCACGAAAGGGGAGACCCAGTACTTC
CASSSTKGETQYF
>once|TRBV10-2|-|TRBJ1-2|12
TGCGCCAGCAAGAGGACGGCATTTGGCTACACCTTC
CASKRTAFGYTF
>few|TRBV19|-|TRBJ2-2|16
TGTGCCAGTAGTATAACCCAACGGGGAAGGAGTGGGGAGCTGTTTTTT
CASSITQRGRSGELFF
>-|TRBV7-2|TRBD2|TRBJ2-5|17
TGTGCCAGCAGCTACGGACTAGCGGAGAGAGCAGTAGAGACCCAGTACTTC
CASSYGLAERAVETQYF
>-|TRBV19|TRBD2|TRBJ2-5|15
TGTGCCAGTAGTCTCAGCCGACTAGCGGGGGAGACCCAGTACTTC
CASSLSRLAGETQYF
>-|TRBV7-2|TRBD1|TRBJ1-5|15
TGTGCCAGCAGCGAGCGGGCAGGGGGAGGTTGGCCCCAGCATTTT
CASSERAGGGWPQHF
>-|TRBV2|-|TRBJ1-5|14
TGTGCCAGCAGTGAGTCGCAGTCCTATCAGCCCCAGCATTTT
CASSESQSYQPQHF
>-|TRBV2|-|TRBJ2-5|15
TGTGCCAGCAGTGAAGCGGGGGGGCCTTGGGAGACCCAGTACTTC
CASSEAGGPWETQYF
>-|TRBV18|TRBD1|TRBJ1-5|15
TGTGCCAGCTCACCCACGGCAGGGGGCTATCAGCCCCAGCATTTT
CASSPTAGGYQPQHF
>-|TRBV4-3|-|TRBJ1-2|15
TGCGCCAGCAGCCAAGAACCAGGGCTTGGCTATGGCTACACCTTC
CASSQEPGLGYGYTF
>-|TRBV6-2/TRBV6-3|-|TRBJ2-3|15
TGTGCCAGCAGTTACTCGGAAAGTAGCACAGATACGCAGTATTTT
CASSYSESSTDTQYF
>-|TRBV28|-|TRBJ1-2|14
TGTGCCAGCAGTTTCCCGACGGCGAACTATGGCTACACCTTC
CASSFPTANYGYTF
>-|TRBV18|TRBD1|TRBJ2-2|17
TGTGCCAGCTCACCACAAGGGGGCTCGCAGCCAACCGGGGAGCTGTTTTTT
CASSPQGGSQPTGELFF
>-|TRBV6-5|-|TRBJ1-1|14
TGTGCCAGCAGAGTGGCGGGACAAATCACTGAAGCTTTCTTT
CASRVAGQITEAFF
>-|TRBV5-1|TRBD2|TRBJ2-2|15
TGCGCCAGCAGCAATAGCGGGGGGGCATCCGGGGAGCTGTTTTTT
CASSNSGGASGELFF
>few|TRBV2|-|TRBJ1-1|13
TGTGCCAGCAAGACTGGGGAGAACACTGAAGCTTTCTTT
CASKTGENTEAFF
>-|TRBV19|TRBD1|TRBJ1-4|17
TGTGCCAGTAGTATAAACCCTGGGACAGGGGGAAATGAAAAACTGTTTTTT
CASSINPGTGGNEKLFF